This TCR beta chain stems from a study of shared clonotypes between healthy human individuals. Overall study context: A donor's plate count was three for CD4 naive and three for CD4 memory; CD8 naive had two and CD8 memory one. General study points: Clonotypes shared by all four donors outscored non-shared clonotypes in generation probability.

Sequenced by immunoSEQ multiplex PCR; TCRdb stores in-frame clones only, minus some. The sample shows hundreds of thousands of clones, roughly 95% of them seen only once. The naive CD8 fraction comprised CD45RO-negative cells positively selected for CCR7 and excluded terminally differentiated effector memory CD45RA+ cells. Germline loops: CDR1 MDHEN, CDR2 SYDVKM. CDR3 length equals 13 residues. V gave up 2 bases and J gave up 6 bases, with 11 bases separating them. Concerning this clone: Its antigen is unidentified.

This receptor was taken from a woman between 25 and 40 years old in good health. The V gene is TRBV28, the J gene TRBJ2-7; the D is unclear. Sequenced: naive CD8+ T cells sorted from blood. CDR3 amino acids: CASSLRWTGEQYF. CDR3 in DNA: TGTGCCAGCAGTTTACGTTGGACGGGCGAGCAGTACTTC.